The 25 T cell receptor beta chains below were found in one sample sequenced in a study of blood T cell repertoires in COVID-19. TCRdb keeps only in-frame clones here, not all; method: immunoSEQ multiplex PCR. The table records approximately 210,000 clones, about 88% of them present only once. The sequencing sample was made of peripheral blood. The receptors come from a woman in her forties who had recovered from COVID-19.

The chain carries TRBV6-6 and TRBJ1-2; D remains ambiguous. The germline V and J ends were trimmed by 6 bases and 5 bases, with 16 bases remaining between them. The CDR3 spans 14 residues. The germline V gene encodes CDR1 MNHNY and CDR2 SVGAGI (reference sequence). The CDR3 sequence: CASRPGTELYGYTF. In DNA form, the CDR3 reads TGTGCCAGCAGACCCGGCACAGAGCTTTATGGCTACACCTTC.

This chain connects TRBV7-9 to TRBJ1-1; no clear D gene. Germline V gene lookup returns CDR1 SEHNR and CDR2 FQNEAQ (reference sequence). The V and J ends lost 5 bases and 3 bases respectively, with 13 bases between them. This CDR3 is built from 14 residues. The CDR3 nucleotides are TGTGCCAGCAGCCTTTTGGGGAGGGACACTGAAGCTTTCTTT. It specifies CASSLLGRDTEAFF.

The chain has TRBV4-2 and TRBJ2-6; tentatively, D is TRBD2 (5 bases). CDR1 and CDR2 (germline): LGHNA, YNFKEQ. Trimming removed 3 bases from V and 0 bases from J, with 15 bases in between. The CDR3 sequence is 18 residues long. The CDR3 loop is CASSQLMDGLSGANVLTF. The DNA for the CDR3 is TGTGCCAGCAGCCAGCTAATGGACGGACTCTCTGGGGCCAACGTCCTGACTTTC.

V and J are TRBV7-9 and TRBJ2-1, with 7 nucleotides matching TRBD1. Germline CDR1 and CDR2: SEHNR and FQNEAQ (reference sequence). The CDR3 loop spans 13 amino acids. The junction had 7 bases not matched to a gene; V was cut back by 6 bases and J by 8 bases. CDR3 sequence reads: CASSLQGWDEQFF. In DNA, the CDR3 is TGTGCCAGCAGTTTACAGGGGTGGGATGAGCAGTTCTTC.

The chain is built from TRBV29-1 and TRBJ2-3; the D gene is possibly TRBD2 (5 bases). The germline gives CDR1 SQVTM, CDR2 ANQGSEA. The V and J ends lost 7 bases and 1 base respectively, with 9 bases between them. CDR3 length: 12 residues. The CDR3: CSAAGGTDTQYF. The CDR3 DNA is TGCAGCGCCGCCGGGGGCACAGATACGCAGTATTTT.

The CDR3 DNA reads TGTGCCAGCAGCTTAAGTCCGGGACAGCAAAACATTCAGTACTTC. This gives the protein CASSLSPGQQNIQYF. The chain has TRBV7-6 and TRBJ2-4; 7 nucleotides line up with TRBD1. Germline V gene lookup returns CDR1 SGHVS and CDR2 FNYEAQ. CDR3 length: 15 residues. V lost 2 bases, J lost 5 bases, and 6 bases stayed unmatched.

The chain links TRBV28 to TRBJ1-5; D not certain. The CDR3 is made up of 13 amino acids. The ends were cut back, 5 bases at V and 7 bases at J, with 12 bases in the middle. Germline CDR1 is MDHEN and CDR2 is SYDVKM. The CDR3 loop is CASSPNLEQPQHF. The CDR3 bases are TGTGCCAGCAGTCCAAATCTAGAACAGCCCCAGCATTTT. Looking up the rest from reference TRBV28 and TRBJ1-5 gives the full variable domain: DVKVTQSSRYLVKRTGEKVFLECVQDMDHENMFWYRQDPGLGLRLIYFSYDVKMKEKGDIPEGYSVSREKKERFSLILESASTNQTSMYLCASSPNLEQPQHFGDGTRLSIL.

The chain has TRBV28 and TRBJ1-5; 11 bases are shared with TRBD1. Germline V CDR1 and CDR2: MDHEN, SYDVKM. This CDR3 region has 16 residues. Trimming cost V 5 bases and J 6 bases; bases outside gene matches: 9. Here the CDR3 reads CASSPTRTGGGQPQHF. Here the CDR3 DNA reads TGTGCCAGCAGTCCAACTAGGACAGGGGGCGGTCAGCCCCAGCATTTT.

This sequence joins TRBV5-1 and TRBJ2-1; TRBD2 matches at 7 bases. Germline V lookup: CDR1 SGHRS, CDR2 YFSETQ. The CDR3 is 15 residues long. With 2 bases clipped from V and 5 bases from J, the junction kept 7 bases outside the gene matches. This CDR3 is CASSFDGRRDNEQFF. The CDR3, as DNA: TGCGCCAGCAGCTTTGACGGGAGGAGGGACAATGAGCAGTTCTTC.

The chain has TRBV5-5 and TRBJ2-3, with D unresolved. The CDR3 spans 14 residues. Germline CDR1 and CDR2: SGHKS and YYEKEE (reference sequence). V was cut by 4 bases and J by 1 base, with 10 bases left in between. In DNA, the CDR3 is TGTGCCAGCAGCCCGGAGAGCGGCACAGATACGCAGTATTTT. It encodes CASSPESGTDTQYF.

V and J are TRBV24-1 and TRBJ2-7, with 8 bases matching TRBD1. V was pared by 6 bases and J by 3 bases, with 6 bases of the junction left unmatched. This CDR3 has 14 residues. Germline V CDR1 and CDR2: KGHDR, SFDVKD. CDR3 protein: CATSPRGPYYEQYF. CDR3 nucleotide sequence: TGTGCCACCAGTCCCAGGGGGCCTTACTACGAGCAGTACTTC.

This chain uses TRBV4-1 with TRBJ2-2, with 12 bases that match TRBD2. Losses at the gene ends were 0 bases for V and 7 bases for J; bases not matched to a gene: 12. Germline CDR1 is MGHRA and CDR2 is YSYEKL. This CDR3 spans 19 amino acids. As DNA, the CDR3 is TGCGCCAGCAGCCAAGAACCGGGACTAGCGGGCATTAGGGGCGGGGAGCTGTTTTTT. Its protein is CASSQEPGLAGIRGGELFF.

This chain uses TRBV11-2 with TRBJ2-1; the D gene is possibly TRBD1 (5 bases). The ends were cut back, 5 bases at V and 4 bases at J, with 18 bases in the middle. The CDR3 sequence is 16 residues long. CDR1 and CDR2 from the germline V gene are SGHAT and FQNNGV. Here the CDR3 DNA reads TGTGCCAGCAGCCCAGGGTCGGCAGGGTCGTACAATGAGCAGTTCTTC. It codes for CASSPGSAGSYNEQFF.

This clone occurred once. CDR3 sequence: CASSSRTSGTVYNEQFF. DNA for the CDR3: TGTGCCAGCAGTTCAAGGACTAGCGGGACAGTTTACAATGAGCAGTTCTTC. J is TRBJ2-1 and V is TRBV28; the match to TRBD2 covers 12 bases. Germline CDR1 and CDR2: MDHEN and SYDVKM. This CDR3 spans 17 amino acids. V was pared by 4 bases and J by 4 bases, with 8 bases of the junction left unmatched.

The chain joins TRBV7-3 to TRBJ1-2; D unclear. Looked up from germline, CDR1 is SGHTA and CDR2 is FQGTGA. Trimming took off 1 base at V and 2 bases at J, with 8 bases between the two ends. CDR3 length: 14 residues. CDR3 in DNA: TGTGCCAGCAGCTTAATGTCGGGGAACTATGGCTACACCTTC. This translates into CASSLMSGNYGYTF.

V is TRBV7-8 and J is TRBJ2-3, with D possibly being TRBD2 (6 bases). V was pared by 5 bases and J by 5 bases, with 23 bases between. The CDR3 has 17 residues. CDR1 and CDR2 (germline): SGHVS, FQNEAQ. The CDR3 DNA follows: TGTGCCAGCAGCCCCACCGCACTGTGGCAGGGAGGAGATACGCAGTATTTT. Amino acid sequence: CASSPTALWQGGDTQYF.

J is TRBJ1-1 and V is TRBV10-3; possible D gene TRBD1, 6 bases. CDR3 size: 18 residues. The germline V gene has CDR1 ENHRY and CDR2 SYGVKD. V shed 6 bases and J shed 1 base, with 24 bases lying between them. CDR3 DNA: TGTGCCATCAGAGGGGGTCCAGGATCTCGATGGGGGAACACTGAAGCTTTCTTT. Protein product: CAIRGGPGSRWGNTEAFF.

The rearrangement links TRBV9 to TRBJ2-7; D may be TRBD2 (6 bases). CDR1 is SGDLS, CDR2 YYNGEE, per germline. V was clipped by 1 base and J by 6 bases, with 8 bases between them. The CDR3 length is 12 residues. The CDR3 is CASSVMGGEQYF. The DNA for the CDR3 is TGTGCCAGCAGCGTAATGGGGGGCGAGCAGTACTTC. Full variable domain (outside the CDR3, taken from reference TRBV9 and TRBJ2-7): DSGVTQTPKHLITATGQRVTLRCSPRSGDLSVYWYQQSLDQGLQFLIQYYNGEERAKGNILERFSAQQFPDLHSELNLSSLELGDSALYFCASSVMGGEQYFGPGTRLTVT.

The V and J genes are TRBV5-1 and TRBJ1-6; D unclear. The V and J ends lost 4 bases and 4 bases respectively, with 9 bases between them. CDR1 and CDR2 from the germline V gene are SGHRS and YFSETQ. The CDR3 totals 14 residues. In DNA, the CDR3 is TGCGCCAGCAGCCCCGCAGGATATAATTCACCCCTCCACTTT. Translated: CASSPAGYNSPLHF.

The chain couples TRBV19 to TRBJ1-4; a possible D gene is TRBD1 (6 bases). The CDR3 sequence is 14 residues long. V was cut by 8 bases and J by 8 bases, with 18 bases left in between. Germline lookup yields CDR1 LNHDA and CDR2 SQIVND (reference sequence). The CDR3 DNA is TGTGCCAGTTCGTCTATACAGGGCGGGGAAAAACTGTTTTTT. Its translation: CASSSIQGGEKLFF.

The chain has TRBV5-1 and TRBJ2-7, with D possibly TRBD2 on 6 matching bases. The germline V gene has CDR1 SGHRS and CDR2 YFSETQ. Trimming stripped 4 bases from V and 3 bases from J, with 14 bases between. The CDR3 loop spans 14 amino acids. In DNA form, the CDR3 reads TGCGCCAGCAGCCCCTCGGACGGGAGCTACGAGCAGTACTTC. Its protein is CASSPSDGSYEQYF.

The rearrangement uses TRBV9 and TRBJ2-5, with TRBD2 identical over 11 bases. Germline V gene sequence: CDR1 SGDLS, CDR2 YYNGEE. The CDR3 has 14 amino acids. After removal of 4 bases from V and 3 bases from J, the junction contained 2 bases not matched to a gene. CDR3 protein: CASSLAGGEETQYF. CDR3 sequence (DNA): TGTGCCAGCAGCCTAGCGGGAGGCGAAGAGACCCAGTACTTC.

Here the CDR3 DNA reads TGTGCCAGCAGTCGCCTAGGGGGGGCGTCGACTGAAGCTTTCTTT. It is translated as CASSRLGGASTEAFF. The chain joins TRBV6-5 to TRBJ1-1, with D perhaps matching TRBD1 (6 bases). Trimming took off 5 bases at V and 5 bases at J, with 18 bases between the two ends. The CDR3 loop spans 15 amino acids. Per germline, CDR1 MNHEY and CDR2 SVGAGI.

The V call is TRBV28, the J call TRBJ2-7; possibly TRBD2 for D (6 bases). Between the trimmed V and J ends, which lost 5 bases and 3 bases, there was a span of 20 bases. The length of the CDR3 is 16 residues. Germline loops: CDR1 MDHEN, CDR2 SYDVKM. The CDR3 reads CASSIDPLGLLYEQYF. CDR3 in DNA: TGTGCCAGCAGTATAGATCCTTTGGGACTCCTCTACGAGCAGTACTTC.

This chain links TRBV19 with TRBJ2-7; 7 nucleotides agree with TRBD2. Per the germline V gene, CDR1 is LNHDA and CDR2 is SQIVND (reference sequence). This CDR3 contains 14 residues. The junction had 7 bases not matched to a gene; V was cut back by 2 bases and J by 6 bases. The CDR3 DNA is TGTGCCAGTAGTATACAGCGGGGTCCGTTCGAGCAGTACTTC. Residues: CASSIQRGPFEQYF.